This TCR beta chain stems from a study of T cells in Graves' hyperthyroidism and ophthalmopathy. The CDR3 is 15 residues long. Germline V CDR1 and CDR2: SGHRS, YFSETQ. Concerning this clonotype: An end of the junction differs from the germline gene, which may be a read error.

RNA transcripts were the template for amplifying TCR beta CDR3 regions. During a first-round RT-PCR of the TCR CDR3, the HTBI primer set was used. TCRdb ran MiXCR on the multiplex PCR reads and lists one entry per CDR3 protein. The table has roughly 420,000 distinct CDR3 sequences, around 13% seen once. The sequencing sample was made of blood. This receptor was obtained from a woman aged 18-29 years with Graves' hyperthyroidism. V gene TRBV5-1 combines with J gene TRBJ2-7, with TRBD2 identical over 9 bases. The CDR3 sequence: CASGLSASGTYEQYF. In DNA form, the CDR3 reads TGCGCCAGCGGCTTGTCTGCTAGCGGGACCTACGAGCAGTACTTC.